The rows below give T cell receptor beta chains drawn from one sample of a study of blood T cell repertoires in COVID-19. Assay: immunoSEQ multiplex PCR; the TCRdb copy retains only in-frame clones and omits some. The table records around 310,000 clones, roughly 90% of them present only once. The specimen was PBMCs or T cells enriched from blood (not recorded which). Receptors were obtained from a woman in her 30s who had recovered from COVID-19. Both conserved end residues are part of each CDR3. The D gene is left open where the match is weak. Size values are once, few and many counts, or a class for expanded clones, and some rows have none.

abundance: -; d_gene: -; j_gene: TRBJ2-1; v_gene: TRBV10-2; CDR3aa: CASTSGGTEQFF; CDR3nt: TGCGCCAGCACCTCTGGCGGGACTGAGCAGTTCTTC
abundance: -; d_gene: -; j_gene: TRBJ1-1; v_gene: TRBV21-1; CDR3aa: CASSPRPTGYTEAFF; CDR3nt: TGTGCCAGCAGCCCCCGACCCACAGGTTACACTGAAGCTTTCTTT
abundance: -; d_gene: TRBD2; j_gene: TRBJ2-1; v_gene: TRBV5-8; CDR3aa: CASSTASGSHPLGEQFF; CDR3nt: TGTGCCAGCAGCACGGCTAGCGGGAGTCATCCTTTGGGTGAGCAGTTCTTC
abundance: -; d_gene: -; j_gene: TRBJ2-5; v_gene: TRBV28; CDR3aa: CASGQATTQETQYF; CDR3nt: TGTGCCAGCGGGCAGGCAACAACCCAAGAGACCCAGTACTTC
abundance: -; d_gene: TRBD1; j_gene: TRBJ1-2; v_gene: TRBV11-2; CDR3aa: CASSLGTGAYGYTF; CDR3nt: TGTGCCAGCAGCTTAGGGACAGGGGCCTATGGCTACACCTTC
abundance: few; d_gene: -; j_gene: TRBJ1-1; v_gene: TRBV20-1; CDR3aa: CSASSAGAVNTEAFF; CDR3nt: TGCAGTGCTAGTTCGGCAGGGGCGGTGAACACTGAAGCTTTCTTT
abundance: -; d_gene: -; j_gene: TRBJ1-2; v_gene: TRBV7-2; CDR3aa: CASSVTDVGGYTF; CDR3nt: TGTGCCAGCAGCGTAACCGATGTTGGCGGCTACACCTTC
abundance: -; d_gene: -; j_gene: TRBJ2-5; v_gene: TRBV4-1; CDR3aa: CASSQDGYREETQYF; CDR3nt: TGCGCCAGCAGCCAAGATGGGTACAGGGAAGAGACCCAGTACTTC
abundance: -; d_gene: TRBD1; j_gene: TRBJ2-7; v_gene: TRBV6-2/TRBV6-3; CDR3aa: CASSTGGGYEQYF; CDR3nt: TGTGCCAGCAGTACAGGGGGCGGCTACGAGCAGTACTTC
abundance: -; d_gene: -; j_gene: TRBJ2-7; v_gene: TRBV6-5; CDR3aa: CASKRMDSTNEQYF; CDR3nt: TGTGCCAGCAAAAGGATGGACAGCACTAACGAGCAGTACTTC
abundance: -; d_gene: -; j_gene: TRBJ1-1; v_gene: TRBV19; CDR3aa: CASSDRGGTEAFF; CDR3nt: TGTGCCAGTAGTGACAGAGGGGGCACTGAAGCTTTCTTT
abundance: once; d_gene: -; j_gene: TRBJ1-2; v_gene: TRBV7-2; CDR3aa: CASSLADSRNYGYTF; CDR3nt: TGTGCCAGCAGCTTAGCGGACAGCAGGAACTATGGCTACACCTTC
abundance: -; d_gene: TRBD1; j_gene: TRBJ1-2; v_gene: TRBV20-1; CDR3aa: CSASPTGGWGYTF; CDR3nt: TGCAGTGCTAGTCCCACAGGGGGCTGGGGCTACACCTTC
abundance: -; d_gene: -; j_gene: TRBJ2-1; v_gene: TRBV7-9; CDR3aa: CASSSEEGRMYEQFF; CDR3nt: TGTGCCAGCAGTTCAGAGGAGGGCCGAATGTATGAGCAGTTCTTC
abundance: -; d_gene: TRBD1; j_gene: TRBJ1-6; v_gene: TRBV11-2; CDR3aa: CASRPRDRDNSPLHF; CDR3nt: TGTGCCAGCAGACCCCGGGACAGGGATAATTCACCCCTCCACTTT
abundance: -; d_gene: -; j_gene: TRBJ2-6; v_gene: TRBV18; CDR3aa: CASSATVRGANVLTF; CDR3nt: TGTGCCAGCTCCGCGACAGTAAGGGGGGCCAACGTCCTGACTTTC
abundance: -; d_gene: TRBD2; j_gene: TRBJ2-3; v_gene: TRBV15; CDR3aa: CATSSGLAGGPDTQYF; CDR3nt: TGTGCCACCAGCAGTGGACTAGCGGGAGGACCAGATACGCAGTATTTT
abundance: -; d_gene: -; j_gene: TRBJ2-1; v_gene: TRBV7-3; CDR3aa: CASSSVRQDEQFF; CDR3nt: TGTGCCAGCAGCTCGGTCCGGCAGGATGAGCAGTTCTTC
abundance: -; d_gene: -; j_gene: TRBJ2-7; v_gene: TRBV19; CDR3aa: CASSELGYEQYF; CDR3nt: TGTGCCAGTAGTGAGCTAGGATACGAGCAGTACTTC
abundance: -; d_gene: TRBD2; j_gene: TRBJ2-1; v_gene: TRBV29-1; CDR3aa: CSVAMAELAVYNEQFF; CDR3nt: TGCAGCGTTGCGATGGCGGAACTAGCGGTCTACAATGAGCAGTTCTTC
abundance: -; d_gene: -; j_gene: TRBJ2-5; v_gene: TRBV18; CDR3aa: CASSQRQQETQYF; CDR3nt: TGTGCCAGCTCACAAAGACAACAAGAGACCCAGTACTTC
abundance: -; d_gene: TRBD2; j_gene: TRBJ2-3; v_gene: TRBV27; CDR3aa: CASGLGGTDTQYF; CDR3nt: TGTGCCAGCGGCCTGGGGGGGACAGATACGCAGTATTTT
abundance: -; d_gene: -; j_gene: TRBJ1-5; v_gene: TRBV27; CDR3aa: CASSLQINQPQHF; CDR3nt: TGTGCCAGCAGTTTACAGATAAATCAGCCCCAGCATTTT
abundance: -; d_gene: -; j_gene: TRBJ1-4; v_gene: TRBV3-1/TRBV3-2; CDR3aa: CASSQVTDGHEKLFF; CDR3nt: TGTGCCAGCAGCCAAGTGACAGACGGACATGAAAAACTGTTTTTT
abundance: -; d_gene: TRBD1; j_gene: TRBJ1-5; v_gene: TRBV15; CDR3aa: CATSRDGQGASQPQHF; CDR3nt: TGTGCCACCAGCAGAGATGGGCAGGGGGCAAGTCAGCCCCAGCATTTT
abundance: -; d_gene: TRBD1; j_gene: TRBJ1-5; v_gene: TRBV2; CDR3aa: CASSGQGWNQPQHF; CDR3nt: TGTGCCAGCAGCGGACAGGGGTGGAATCAGCCCCAGCATTTT
abundance: -; d_gene: TRBD2; j_gene: TRBJ2-1; v_gene: TRBV4-1; CDR3aa: CASSQGLASGYPRTYNEQFF; CDR3nt: TGCGCCAGCAGCCAAGGTTTGGCTAGCGGGTATCCTCGTACCTACAATGAGCAGTTCTTC
abundance: -; d_gene: -; j_gene: TRBJ1-2; v_gene: TRBV19; CDR3aa: CASSPGGLVGYTF; CDR3nt: TGTGCCAGTAGCCCGGGCGGGCTGGTAGGCTACACCTTC
abundance: -; d_gene: TRBD1; j_gene: TRBJ1-5; v_gene: TRBV10-3; CDR3aa: CAIARDRGSDQPQHF; CDR3nt: TGTGCCATCGCCCGGGACAGGGGCTCCGATCAGCCCCAGCATTTT
abundance: -; d_gene: TRBD2; j_gene: TRBJ2-7; v_gene: TRBV25-1; CDR3aa: CASSPRTSGFYEQYF; CDR3nt: TGTGCCAGCAGTCCCCGGACTAGCGGGTTCTACGAGCAGTACTTC
abundance: few; d_gene: -; j_gene: TRBJ2-3; v_gene: TRBV5-1; CDR3aa: CASSTNGQITDTQYF; CDR3nt: TGCGCCAGCAGCACAAACGGACAGATCACAGATACGCAGTATTTT
abundance: -; d_gene: TRBD1; j_gene: TRBJ2-2; v_gene: TRBV11-2; CDR3aa: CASGRPGQGARELFF; CDR3nt: TGTGCCAGCGGACGGCCGGGACAGGGGGCCAGGGAGCTGTTTTTT
abundance: once; d_gene: -; j_gene: TRBJ2-7; v_gene: TRBV7-8; CDR3aa: CASSLTRYEQYF; CDR3nt: TGTGCCAGCAGCCTCACTCGCTACGAGCAGTACTTC
abundance: -; d_gene: TRBD1; j_gene: TRBJ1-5; v_gene: TRBV28; CDR3aa: CASIDRQGRTGQPQHF; CDR3nt: TGTGCCAGCATCGACCGACAGGGCAGGACGGGGCAGCCCCAGCATTTT
abundance: -; d_gene: -; j_gene: TRBJ1-6; v_gene: TRBV27; CDR3aa: CASSRERNSPLHF; CDR3nt: TGTGCCAGCAGCCGAGAAAGAAATTCACCCCTCCACTTT
abundance: -; d_gene: -; j_gene: TRBJ2-1; v_gene: TRBV3-1/TRBV3-2; CDR3aa: CASTRRREGLSEQFF; CDR3nt: TGTGCCAGCACCCGACGGCGGGAAGGGTTAAGTGAGCAGTTCTTC
abundance: -; d_gene: -; j_gene: TRBJ1-3; v_gene: TRBV18; CDR3aa: CASSPSTLTSSGNTIYF; CDR3nt: TGTGCCAGCTCACCTTCCACGTTAACAAGCTCTGGAAACACCATATATTTT
abundance: -; d_gene: TRBD2; j_gene: TRBJ2-5; v_gene: TRBV7-2; CDR3aa: CASSFLTSGETQYF; CDR3nt: TGTGCCAGCAGCTTCTTGACTAGCGGAGAGACCCAGTACTTC
abundance: -; d_gene: -; j_gene: TRBJ1-1; v_gene: TRBV7-9; CDR3aa: CASSLRQGMNTEAFF; CDR3nt: TGTGCCAGCAGCTTGCGTCAGGGGATGAACACTGAAGCTTTCTTT
abundance: -; d_gene: -; j_gene: TRBJ2-7; v_gene: TRBV2; CDR3aa: CASSLQGVGNEQYF; CDR3nt: TGTGCCAGCAGTCTACAGGGAGTGGGCAACGAGCAGTACTTC
abundance: -; d_gene: -; j_gene: TRBJ1-4; v_gene: TRBV3-1/TRBV3-2; CDR3aa: CASSQEATGWNEKLFF; CDR3nt: TGTGCCAGCAGCCAAGAGGCCACGGGATGGAATGAAAAACTGTTTTTT
abundance: -; d_gene: -; j_gene: TRBJ1-2; v_gene: TRBV28; CDR3aa: CASSLSPEQSYGYTF; CDR3nt: TGTGCCAGCAGTTTATCGCCGGAGCAGAGCTATGGCTACACCTTC
abundance: few; d_gene: TRBD1; j_gene: TRBJ1-4; v_gene: TRBV19; CDR3aa: CASRRTGTDTTNEKLFF; CDR3nt: TGTGCCAGTCGCAGGACCGGGACAGACACAACTAATGAAAAACTGTTTTTT
abundance: -; d_gene: -; j_gene: TRBJ1-2; v_gene: TRBV6-5; CDR3aa: CASSFSLTGDGYTF; CDR3nt: TGTGCCAGCAGTTTCAGCCTAACGGGAGACGGCTACACCTTC
abundance: -; d_gene: -; j_gene: TRBJ2-3; v_gene: TRBV29-1; CDR3aa: CSAQRVLTTDTQYF; CDR3nt: TGCAGCGCCCAGCGGGTGCTTACCACAGATACGCAGTATTTT
abundance: -; d_gene: -; j_gene: TRBJ1-3; v_gene: TRBV28; CDR3aa: CASSPGAASTGNTIYF; CDR3nt: TGTGCCAGCAGCCCCGGTGCCGCGTCCACTGGAAACACCATATATTTT
abundance: -; d_gene: -; j_gene: TRBJ2-2; v_gene: TRBV11-2; CDR3aa: CASSFRSGELFF; CDR3nt: TGTGCCAGCAGCTTTAGGAGCGGGGAGCTGTTTTTT
abundance: -; d_gene: -; j_gene: TRBJ1-3; v_gene: TRBV5-8; CDR3aa: CASSPGPDRHGNTIYF; CDR3nt: TGTGCCAGCAGCCCTGGACCCGACAGGCACGGAAACACCATATATTTT
abundance: -; d_gene: TRBD2; j_gene: TRBJ2-1; v_gene: TRBV13; CDR3aa: CASSLSRARREGSYYNEQFF; CDR3nt: TGTGCCAGCAGCTTATCTCGGGCGAGGCGGGAGGGCTCCTACTACAATGAGCAGTTCTTC
abundance: -; d_gene: -; j_gene: TRBJ1-3; v_gene: TRBV4-1; CDR3aa: CASSQDAARAGNTIYF; CDR3nt: TGCGCCAGCAGCCAAGATGCCGCCAGGGCTGGAAACACCATATATTTT
abundance: -; d_gene: TRBD1; j_gene: TRBJ2-2; v_gene: TRBV16; CDR3aa: CASSQTGDQTGELFF; CDR3nt: TGTGCCAGCAGCCAGACAGGGGACCAGACCGGGGAGCTGTTTTTT
abundance: -; d_gene: -; j_gene: TRBJ1-1; v_gene: TRBV5-1; CDR3aa: CASSLAGGSGTEAFF; CDR3nt: TGCGCCAGCAGCTTGGCCGGCGGGTCCGGGACTGAAGCTTTCTTT
abundance: -; d_gene: -; j_gene: TRBJ2-7; v_gene: TRBV30; CDR3aa: CAWSVWTKGDF; CDR3nt: TGTGCCTGGAGTGTTTGGACAAAGGGGGACTTC